This T cell receptor (beta chain) stems from a study of cytomegalovirus exposure and HLA in healthy donors. The CDR3 totals 14 residues. Germline lookup yields CDR1 SGHNT and CDR2 YYREEE (reference sequence). V was trimmed by 3 bases and J by 4 bases, leaving 13 bases between them. Data came from immunoSEQ multiplex PCR; TCRdb stores just in-frame clones and leaves some out. The sample records approximately 110,000 clones, roughly 86% being singletons. The sequenced sample consisted of PBMCs. This sequence joins TRBV5-4 and TRBJ1-1; no reliable D call. The source of this sequence is a woman between 18 and 29 years old in good health and CMV-seropositive. DNA for the CDR3: TGTGCCAGCAGCTACGAAATTCGGGGCACTGAAGCTTTCTTT. It specifies CASSYEIRGTEAFF.